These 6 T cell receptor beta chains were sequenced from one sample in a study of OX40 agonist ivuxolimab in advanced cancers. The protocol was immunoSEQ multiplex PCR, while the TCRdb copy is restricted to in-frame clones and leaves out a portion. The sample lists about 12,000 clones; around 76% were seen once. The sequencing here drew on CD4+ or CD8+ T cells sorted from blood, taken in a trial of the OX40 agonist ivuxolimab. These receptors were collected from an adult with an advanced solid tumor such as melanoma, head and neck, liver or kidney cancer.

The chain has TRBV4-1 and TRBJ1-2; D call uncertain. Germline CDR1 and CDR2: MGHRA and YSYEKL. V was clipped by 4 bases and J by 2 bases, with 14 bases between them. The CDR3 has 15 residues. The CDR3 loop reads CASSLGRGSNYGYTF. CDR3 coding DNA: TGCGCCAGCAGCCTAGGGCGGGGAAGCAACTATGGCTACACCTTC.

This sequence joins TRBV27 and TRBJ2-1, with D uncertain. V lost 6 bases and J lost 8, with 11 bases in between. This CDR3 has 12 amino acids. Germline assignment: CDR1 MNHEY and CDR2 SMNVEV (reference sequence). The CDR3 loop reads CASSYGPDEQFF. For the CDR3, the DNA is TGTGCCAGCAGCTATGGACCCGATGAGCAGTTCTTC.

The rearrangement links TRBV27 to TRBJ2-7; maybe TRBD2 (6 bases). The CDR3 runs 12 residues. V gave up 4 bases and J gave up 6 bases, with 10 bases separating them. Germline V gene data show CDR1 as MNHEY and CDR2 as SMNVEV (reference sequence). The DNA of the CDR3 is TGTGCCAGCAGTTCGACTAGTCTCGAGCAGTACTTC. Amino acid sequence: CASSSTSLEQYF.

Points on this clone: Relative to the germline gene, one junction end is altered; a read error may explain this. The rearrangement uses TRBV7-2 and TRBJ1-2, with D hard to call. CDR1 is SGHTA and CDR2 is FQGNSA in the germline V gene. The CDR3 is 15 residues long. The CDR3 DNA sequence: TGCGCCAGCAGCCAAAGCAGCAGCTCTAACTATGGCTACACCTTC. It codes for CASSQSSSSNYGYTF.

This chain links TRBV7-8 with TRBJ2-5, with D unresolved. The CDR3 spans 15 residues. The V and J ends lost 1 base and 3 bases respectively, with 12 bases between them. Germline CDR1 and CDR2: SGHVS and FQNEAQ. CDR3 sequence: CASSLGPDGKETQYF. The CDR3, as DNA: TGTGCCAGCAGCTTAGGCCCTGATGGGAAAGAGACCCAGTACTTC.

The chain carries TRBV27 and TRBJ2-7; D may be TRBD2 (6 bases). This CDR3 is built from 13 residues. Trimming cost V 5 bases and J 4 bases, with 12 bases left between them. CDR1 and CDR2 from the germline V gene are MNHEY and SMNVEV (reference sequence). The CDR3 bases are TGTGCCAGCAGTCGGGACTTTAAATACGAGCAGTACTTC. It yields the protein CASSRDFKYEQYF.